This TCR beta chain was documented in a study of T cell responses to AZD1222 COVID-19 vaccine. Study-level information: Both about-4-week and about-12-week second-dose recipients were combined.

Study findings and constraints: At study baseline, merely more than 5 AZD1222 recipients were seropositive. Nearly half of unique spike-specific TCRs reportedly avoided B.1.351 and B.1.1.7 mutated regions. Clonal diversity was possibly underestimated, and white British individuals and females predominated among donors.

Comment on this clone: Antigen unknown.

Clones were sequenced by immunoSEQ multiplex PCR, and TCRdb holds only the in-frame ones, with some missing. The top ten clones hold 1.6% of a sample with 110,000 to 150,000 clones, approximately 90% of them seen once. The sequence was obtained from an adult in good health. The input for sequencing was peripheral blood, taken on day 0 of AZD1222 vaccination.

In DNA, the CDR3 is TGTGCCAGCAGCCGCTCCTTAAATCAGCCCCAGCATTTT. Translating gives CASSRSLNQPQHF. The V call is TRBV11-1, the J call TRBJ1-5; no clear D gene. CDR3 length: 13 amino acids. The V gene's germline CDR1 is SGHAT and CDR2 FQDESV (reference sequence). Trimming took 5 bases from V and 4 from J, leaving 9 bases between them.